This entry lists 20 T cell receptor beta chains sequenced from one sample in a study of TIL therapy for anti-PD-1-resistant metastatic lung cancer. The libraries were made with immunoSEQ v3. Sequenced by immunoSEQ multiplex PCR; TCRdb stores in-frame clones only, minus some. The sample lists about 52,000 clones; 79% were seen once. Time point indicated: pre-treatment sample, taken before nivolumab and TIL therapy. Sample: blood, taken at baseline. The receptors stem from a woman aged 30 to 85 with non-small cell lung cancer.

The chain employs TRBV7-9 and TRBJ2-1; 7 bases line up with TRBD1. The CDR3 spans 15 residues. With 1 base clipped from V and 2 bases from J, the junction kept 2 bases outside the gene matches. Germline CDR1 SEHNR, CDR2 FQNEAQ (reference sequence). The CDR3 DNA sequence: TGTGCCAGCAGCTTAGACAGGGGAGCCTACAATGAGCAGTTCTTC. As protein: CASSLDRGAYNEQFF.

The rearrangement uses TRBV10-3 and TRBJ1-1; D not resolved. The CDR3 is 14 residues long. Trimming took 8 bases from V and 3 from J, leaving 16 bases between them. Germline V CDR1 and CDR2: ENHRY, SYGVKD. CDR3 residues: CAIGKGRGDTEAFF. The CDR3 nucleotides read TGTGCCATCGGGAAGGGTCGGGGAGACACTGAAGCTTTCTTT.

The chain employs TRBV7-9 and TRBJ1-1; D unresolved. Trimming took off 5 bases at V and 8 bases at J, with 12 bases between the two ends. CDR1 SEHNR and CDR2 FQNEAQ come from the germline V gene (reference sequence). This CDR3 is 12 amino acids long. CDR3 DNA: TGTGCCAGCAGCCCAGAGCTCAGGGAAGCTTTCTTT. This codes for CASSPELREAFF.

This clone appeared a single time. The CDR3 DNA follows: TGTGCCAGCAGCTCCTACTTTAACTATGGCTACACCTTC. Its translation: CASSSYFNYGYTF. The chain has TRBV7-2 and TRBJ1-2; D is unclear. Trimming cost V 4 bases and J 1 base, with 7 bases left between them. Germline V CDR1 and CDR2: SGHTA, FQGNSA. The CDR3 extends over 13 amino acids.

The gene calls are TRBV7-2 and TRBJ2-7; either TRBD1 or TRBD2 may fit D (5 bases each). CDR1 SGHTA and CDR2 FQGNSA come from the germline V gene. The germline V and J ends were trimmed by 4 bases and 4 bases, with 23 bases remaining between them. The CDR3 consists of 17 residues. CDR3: CASSSPPGPSVGYEQYF. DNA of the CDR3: TGTGCCAGCAGCTCCCCCCCGGGACCTTCGGTGGGTTACGAGCAGTACTTC.

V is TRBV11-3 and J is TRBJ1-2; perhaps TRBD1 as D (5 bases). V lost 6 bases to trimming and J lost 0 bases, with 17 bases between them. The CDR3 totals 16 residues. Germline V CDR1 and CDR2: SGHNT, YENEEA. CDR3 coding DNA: TGTGCCAGCAGTCCTCCGGGGGGACGGACTAACTATGGCTACACCTTC. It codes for CASSPPGGRTNYGYTF. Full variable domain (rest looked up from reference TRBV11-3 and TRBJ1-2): EAGVVQSPRYKIIEKKQPVAFWCNPISGHNTLYWYLQNLGQGPELLIRYENEEAVDDSQLPKDRFSAERLKGVDSTLKIQPAELGDSAVYLCASSPPGGRTNYGYTFGSGTRLTVV.

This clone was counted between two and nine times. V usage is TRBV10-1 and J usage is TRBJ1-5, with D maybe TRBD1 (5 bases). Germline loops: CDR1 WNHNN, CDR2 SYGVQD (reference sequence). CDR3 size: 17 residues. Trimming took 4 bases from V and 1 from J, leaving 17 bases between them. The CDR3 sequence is CASSVEGNRGSNQPQHF. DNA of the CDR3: TGCGCCAGCAGTGTAGAGGGTAACCGGGGGAGCAATCAGCCCCAGCATTTT.

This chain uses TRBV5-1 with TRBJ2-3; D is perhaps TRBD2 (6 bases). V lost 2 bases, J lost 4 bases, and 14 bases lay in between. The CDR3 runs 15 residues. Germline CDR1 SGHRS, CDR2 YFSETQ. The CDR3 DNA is TGCGCCAGCAGCTTAGGACTGTCGGGGGCAGATACGCAGTATTTT. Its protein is CASSLGLSGADTQYF.

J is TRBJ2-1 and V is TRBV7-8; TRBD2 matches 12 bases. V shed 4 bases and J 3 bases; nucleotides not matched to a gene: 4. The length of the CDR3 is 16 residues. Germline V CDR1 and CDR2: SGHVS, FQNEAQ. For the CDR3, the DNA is TGTGCCAGCAGCTCCAGACTAGCGGGGGACTACAATGAGCAGTTCTTC. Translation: CASSSRLAGDYNEQFF. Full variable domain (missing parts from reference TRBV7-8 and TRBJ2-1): GAGVSQSPRYKVAKRGQDVALRCDPISGHVSLFWYQQALGQGPEFLTYFQNEAQLDKSGLPSDRFFAERPEGSVSTLKIQRTQQEDSAVYLCASSSRLAGDYNEQFFGPGTRLTVL.

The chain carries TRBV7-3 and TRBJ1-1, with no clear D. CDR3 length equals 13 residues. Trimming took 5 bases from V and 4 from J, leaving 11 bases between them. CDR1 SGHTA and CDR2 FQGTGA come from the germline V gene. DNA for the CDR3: TGTGCCAGCAGCACTCAGGAGGGCACTGAAGCTTTCTTT. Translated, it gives CASSTQEGTEAFF.

This CDR3 reads CSAQGQRGQETQYF. CDR3 DNA sequence: TGCAGCGCACAGGGCCAAAGGGGCCAAGAGACCCAGTACTTC. The J gene is TRBJ2-5, the V gene TRBV29-1; perhaps TRBD1 as D (6 bases). Germline lookup yields CDR1 SQVTM and CDR2 ANQGSEA. Trimming took off 7 bases at V and 1 base at J, with 16 bases between the two ends. There are 14 residues in the CDR3.

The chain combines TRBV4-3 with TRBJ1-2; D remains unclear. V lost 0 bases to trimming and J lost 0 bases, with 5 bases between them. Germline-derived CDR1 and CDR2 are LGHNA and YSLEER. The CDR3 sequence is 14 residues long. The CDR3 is CASSQDEANYGYTF. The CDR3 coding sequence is TGCGCCAGCAGCCAAGATGAGGCTAACTATGGCTACACCTTC.

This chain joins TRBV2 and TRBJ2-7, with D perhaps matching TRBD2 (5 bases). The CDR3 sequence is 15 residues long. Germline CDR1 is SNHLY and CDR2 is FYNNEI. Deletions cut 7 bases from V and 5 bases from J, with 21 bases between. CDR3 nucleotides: TGTGCCAGCATTGCGACCACAAGGGAGAGGAACGAGCAGTACTTC. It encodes CASIATTRERNEQYF.

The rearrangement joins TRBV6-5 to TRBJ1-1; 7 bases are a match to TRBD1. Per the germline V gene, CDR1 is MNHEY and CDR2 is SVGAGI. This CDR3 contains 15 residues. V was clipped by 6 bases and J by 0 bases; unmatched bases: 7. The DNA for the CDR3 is TGTGCCAGCAGCTTAGGCGGGACAGTGAACACTGAAGCTTTCTTT. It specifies CASSLGGTVNTEAFF.

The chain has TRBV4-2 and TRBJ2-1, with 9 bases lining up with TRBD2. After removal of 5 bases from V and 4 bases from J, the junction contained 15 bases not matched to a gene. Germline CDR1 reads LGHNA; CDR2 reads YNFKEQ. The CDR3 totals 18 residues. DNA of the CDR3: TGTGCCAGCAGCACAGGCATGTCTAGCGGGGCCCTGTACAATGAGCAGTTCTTC. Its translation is CASSTGMSSGALYNEQFF.

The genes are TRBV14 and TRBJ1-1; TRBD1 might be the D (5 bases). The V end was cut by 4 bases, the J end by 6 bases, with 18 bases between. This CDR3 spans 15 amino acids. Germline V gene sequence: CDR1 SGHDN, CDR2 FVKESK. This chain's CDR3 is CASSPRFRGYSEAFF. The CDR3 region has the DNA TGTGCCAGCAGCCCGCGTTTTAGGGGATATTCTGAAGCTTTCTTT. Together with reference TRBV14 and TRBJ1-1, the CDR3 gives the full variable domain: EAGVTQFPSHSVIEKGQTVTLRCDPISGHDNLYWYRRVMGKEIKFLLHFVKESKQDESGMPNNRFLAERTGGTYSTLKVQPAELEDSGVYFCASSPRFRGYSEAFFGQGTRLTVV.

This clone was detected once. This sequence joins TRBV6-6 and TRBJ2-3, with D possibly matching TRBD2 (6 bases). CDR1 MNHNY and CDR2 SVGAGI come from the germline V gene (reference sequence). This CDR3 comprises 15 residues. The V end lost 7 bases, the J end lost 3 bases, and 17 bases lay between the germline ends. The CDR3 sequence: CASIETGLTTDTQYF. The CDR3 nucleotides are TGTGCCAGCATTGAAACGGGACTTACGACAGATACGCAGTATTTT.

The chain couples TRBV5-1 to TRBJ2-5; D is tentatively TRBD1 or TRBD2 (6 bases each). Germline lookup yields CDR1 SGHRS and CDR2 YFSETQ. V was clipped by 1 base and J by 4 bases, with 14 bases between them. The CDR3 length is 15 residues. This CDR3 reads CASSLNGGTGETQYF. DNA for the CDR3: TGCGCCAGCAGCTTGAACGGGGGCACGGGAGAGACCCAGTACTTC.

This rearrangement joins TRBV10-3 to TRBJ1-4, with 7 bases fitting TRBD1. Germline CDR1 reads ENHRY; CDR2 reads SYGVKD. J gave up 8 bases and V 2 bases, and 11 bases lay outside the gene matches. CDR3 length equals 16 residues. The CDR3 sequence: CAISEGSTGVWEKLFF. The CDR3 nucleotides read TGTGCCATCAGTGAGGGCTCCACAGGGGTTTGGGAAAAACTGTTTTTT.

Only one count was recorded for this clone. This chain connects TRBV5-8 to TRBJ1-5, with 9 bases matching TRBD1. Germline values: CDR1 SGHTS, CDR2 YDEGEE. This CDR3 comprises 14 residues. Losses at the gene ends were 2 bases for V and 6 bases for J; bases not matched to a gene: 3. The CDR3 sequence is CASSFRQGGQPQHF. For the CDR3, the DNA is TGTGCCAGCAGCTTTCGACAGGGGGGTCAGCCCCAGCATTTT.